This paragraph covers one T cell receptor beta chain sequence. This clonotype was observed at least ten times. The specificity of this receptor is unknown. No much larger clone exists at a distance of one base, and base qualities are not known. Amplification of TCR beta CDR3 regions was carried out from RNA transcripts. A first-round RT-PCR of the TCR CDR3 used the HTBI primer set with the Qiagen OneStep RT-PCR kit. Libraries were constructed in a second round of multiplex PCR, after which size selection and purification were performed. Libraries were sequenced paired-end with 100 bp reads on an Illumina HiSeq2000. For the original study's pipeline: Raw data were processed with SOAPnuke, discarding reads with adapters, uncalled bases, mean Phred below 15, or no exact constant-primer or identifier match. COPE v1.2.5 was used to merge the high-quality paired reads, and each unique nucleotide sequence was defined as a clonotype. MiTCR v1.1 was used to align clonotypes to the IMGT TRBV, TRBD and TRBJ reference segments. The analysis included only V-J combinations with a frequency above 0.0001, which together covered 99% to 99.2% of the repertoires. A TCS score was defined as the ratio of F50 (clonal expansion) to E x V (chaos), with BLOSUM62-based TCRdist applied between CDR3 peptides within each V-J. Welch's t-statistics and random forest reduced 450 to 600 V-J features to 13, which were used in a naive Bayes classifier (R e1071). TCRdb reran the public reads through fastp at Q25 and MiXCR, keeping productive beta chains. One record per CDR3 amino acid sequence lists the most common genes and DNA. For this entry, the V and J calls and clone size follow TCRdb and not the study's own pipeline. Across this sample there are a few hundred thousand distinct CDR3 sequences, with around 15% seen only once. The top ten clonotypes cover less than 3.5% of the sample.

The source of the sample is a study of T cells in Graves' hyperthyroidism and ophthalmopathy (dated by TCRdb to about 2019). Broadly, across the study: Peripheral blood samples were taken at the time of initial diagnosis, prior to any treatment. TCR V-J signatures able to tell the groups apart were searched for in a discovery cohort of 100 or so patients, of whom more than 40 had Graves' ophthalmopathy and about 60 had stable Graves' hyperthyroidism. Prospective prediction of ophthalmopathy was tested in an independent validation cohort consisting of 18 to 20 hyperthyroidism patients and approximately 16 patients who later progressed to ophthalmopathy. For training and testing, the roughly 100 patients in the discovery cohort were randomly divided in a 7:3 ratio. In about 6 Graves' hyperthyroidism patients, the study also compared T-cell repertoires from thyroid tissue with T-cell repertoires from blood. Following sampling, methimazole starting at 30 mg daily was given to hyperthyroidism patients, and high-dose intravenous methylprednisolone was given to ophthalmopathy patients. According to the paper, TCR Vbeta CDR3 sequencing was carried out on 135 peripheral blood samples, which came from some 41 ophthalmopathy, around 75 hyperthyroidism and roughly 17 progressor patients. Overall results and qualifications from the work: In cross-validation, a model built on a 13 V-J signature told ophthalmopathy apart from stable hyperthyroidism with under 90% sensitivity and about 81% specificity, and in testing the same model reached 80%/75%. Sample size was not statistically predetermined, and blinding of investigators to group allocation was not performed. In validation, progression to ophthalmopathy was predicted by the model with more than 65% sensitivity and around 76% specificity, a median of around 6.5 months before onset. Most expanded thyroid clonotypes (frequency above 0.001) were also found in blood, which suggests that blood repertoires may mirror thyroid immune responses.

Moderately to severely active disease, a Clinical Activity Score of at least 3, a NOSPECS grade of at least 4, and a duration under 3 months were present in ophthalmopathy patients. The study excluded patients with uncontrolled infections, other autoimmune diseases, pregnancy or lactation. Clinical symptoms, serum thyroxine and TRAb, thyroid ultrasound, and orbital computed tomography formed the basis for the diagnoses. PBMCs were separated from roughly 10 ml of fresh peripheral blood using Ficoll-Paque density gradient centrifugation. Total RNA was extracted with Trizol reagent, and quality was checked on an Agilent 2100 Bioanalyzer. From a lookup of the germline V gene, CDR1 and CDR2 are SNHLY and FYNNEI. From cysteine to phenylalanine, the CDR3 is 15 amino acids long. CDR3 DNA is the only sequence kept; it has 45 bases, read in frame from the first base. Trimmed from V: 6 bases; trimmed from J: 7 bases; junction bases lacking a gene match: 8.

The V gene is TRBV2 and the J gene is TRBJ2-7; a stretch of 14 junction bases matches TRBD2. The sequenced material came from blood. This clonotype was obtained from a woman aged 40 to 50 with Graves' ophthalmopathy. Read as DNA, the sequence is TGTGCCAGCAGGGATCCGGGACTAGCGGGAGCAGAGCAGTACTTC. Its protein reads: CASRDPGLAGAEQYF. Joined to the reference TRBV2 and TRBJ2-7 proteins, this CDR3 gives the full variable domain: EPEVTQTPSHQVTQMGQEVILRCVPISNHLYFYWYRQILGQKVEFLVSFYNNEISEKSEIFDDQFSVERPDGSNFTLKIRSTKLEDSAMYFCASRDPGLAGAEQYFGPGTRLTVT.